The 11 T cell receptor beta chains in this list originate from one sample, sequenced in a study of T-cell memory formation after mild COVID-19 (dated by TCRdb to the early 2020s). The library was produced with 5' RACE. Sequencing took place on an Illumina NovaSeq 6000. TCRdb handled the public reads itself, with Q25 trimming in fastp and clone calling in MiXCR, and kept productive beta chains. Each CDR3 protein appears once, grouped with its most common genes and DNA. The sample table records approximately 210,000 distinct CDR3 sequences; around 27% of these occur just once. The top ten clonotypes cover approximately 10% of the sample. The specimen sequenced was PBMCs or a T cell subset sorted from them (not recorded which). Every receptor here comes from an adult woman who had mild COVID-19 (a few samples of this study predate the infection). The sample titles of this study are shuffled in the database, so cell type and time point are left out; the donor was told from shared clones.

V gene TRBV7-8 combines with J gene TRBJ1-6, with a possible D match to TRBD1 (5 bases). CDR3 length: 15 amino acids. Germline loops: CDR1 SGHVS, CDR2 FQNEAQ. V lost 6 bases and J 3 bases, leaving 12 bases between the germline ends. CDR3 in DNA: TGTGCCAGCAGAGAGTCCAGGGACTATAATTCACCCCTCCACTTT. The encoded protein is CASRESRDYNSPLHF.

The CDR3 DNA sequence: TGTGCCAGCAGCCCCGGGACACACTACGAGCAGTACTTC. This codes for CASSPGTHYEQYF. The J gene is TRBJ2-7, the V gene TRBV7-9; maybe TRBD1 (6 bases). Germline V gene lookup returns CDR1 SEHNR and CDR2 FQNEAQ (reference sequence). V lost 5 bases and J lost 3, with 11 bases in between. The CDR3 is 13 residues long. Looking up the rest from reference TRBV7-9 and TRBJ2-7 gives the full variable domain: DTGVSQNPRHKITKRGQNVTFRCDPISEHNRLYWYRQTLGQGPEFLTYFQNEAQLEKSRLLSDRFSAERPKGSFSTLEIQRTEQGDSAMYLCASSPGTHYEQYFGPGTRLTVT.

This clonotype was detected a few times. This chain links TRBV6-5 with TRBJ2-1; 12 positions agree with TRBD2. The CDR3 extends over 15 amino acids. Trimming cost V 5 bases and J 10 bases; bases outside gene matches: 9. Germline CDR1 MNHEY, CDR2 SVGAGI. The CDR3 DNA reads TGTGCCAGCAGTCTTGGGACTAGCGGGCTCGGGGAGCAGTTCTTC. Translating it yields CASSLGTSGLGEQFF.

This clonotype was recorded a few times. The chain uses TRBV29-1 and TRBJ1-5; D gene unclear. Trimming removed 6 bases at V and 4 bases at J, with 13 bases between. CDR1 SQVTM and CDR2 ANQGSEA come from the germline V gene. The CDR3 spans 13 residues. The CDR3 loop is CSVEVELNQPQHF. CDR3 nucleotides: TGCAGCGTCGAGGTAGAGCTTAATCAGCCCCAGCATTTT. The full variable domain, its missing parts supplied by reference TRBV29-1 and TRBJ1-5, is SAVISQKPSRDICQRGTSLTIQCQVDSQVTMMFWYRQQPGQSLTLIATANQGSEATYESGFVIDKFPISRPNLTFSTLTVSNMSPEDSSIYLCSVEVELNQPQHFGDGTRLSIL.

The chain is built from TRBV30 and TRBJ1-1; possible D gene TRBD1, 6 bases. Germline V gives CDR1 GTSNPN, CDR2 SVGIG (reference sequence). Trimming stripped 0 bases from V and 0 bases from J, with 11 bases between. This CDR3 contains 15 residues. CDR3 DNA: TGTGCCTGGAGTGTAAGGCAGGGGCTGAACACTGAAGCTTTCTTT. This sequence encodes CAWSVRQGLNTEAFF.

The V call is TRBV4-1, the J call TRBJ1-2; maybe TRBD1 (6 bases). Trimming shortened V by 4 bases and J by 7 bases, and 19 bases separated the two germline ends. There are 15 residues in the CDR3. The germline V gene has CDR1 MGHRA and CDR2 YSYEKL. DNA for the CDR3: TGCGCCAGCAGCCCCCCGGCGGGACAAGTTACTGGCTACACCTTC. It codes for CASSPPAGQVTGYTF.

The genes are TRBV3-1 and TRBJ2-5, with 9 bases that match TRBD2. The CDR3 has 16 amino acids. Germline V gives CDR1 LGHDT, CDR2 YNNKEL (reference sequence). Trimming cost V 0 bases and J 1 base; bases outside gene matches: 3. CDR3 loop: CASSQELLAGQETQYF. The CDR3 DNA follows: TGTGCCAGCAGCCAAGAGCTACTAGCGGGCCAAGAGACCCAGTACTTC.

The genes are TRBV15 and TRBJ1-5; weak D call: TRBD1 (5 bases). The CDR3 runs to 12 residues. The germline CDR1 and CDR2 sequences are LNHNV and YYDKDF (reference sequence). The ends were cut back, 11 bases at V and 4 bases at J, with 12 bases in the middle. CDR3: CAEARDNQPQHF. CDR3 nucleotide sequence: TGTGCCGAGGCCAGGGATAATCAGCCCCAGCATTTT.

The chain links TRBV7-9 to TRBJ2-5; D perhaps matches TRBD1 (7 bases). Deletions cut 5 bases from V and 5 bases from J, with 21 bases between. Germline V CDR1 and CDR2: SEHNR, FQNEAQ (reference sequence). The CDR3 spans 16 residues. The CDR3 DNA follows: TGTGCCAGCAGCGACACCGGTGGAGGGGGCGGGGAGACCCAGTACTTC. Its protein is CASSDTGGGGGETQYF.

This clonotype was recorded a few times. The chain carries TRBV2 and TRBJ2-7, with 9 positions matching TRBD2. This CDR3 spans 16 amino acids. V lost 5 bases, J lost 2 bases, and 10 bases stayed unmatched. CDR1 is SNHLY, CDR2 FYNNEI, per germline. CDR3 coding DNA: TGTGCCAGCAGTTCCCTCCTGGGACTAGCACCCTACGAGCAGTACTTC. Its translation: CASSSLLGLAPYEQYF.

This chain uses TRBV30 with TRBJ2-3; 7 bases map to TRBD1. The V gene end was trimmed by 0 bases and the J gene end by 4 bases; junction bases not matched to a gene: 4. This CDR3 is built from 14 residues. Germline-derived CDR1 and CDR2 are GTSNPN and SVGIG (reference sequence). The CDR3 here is CAWSVNQGADTQYF. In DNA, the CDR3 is TGTGCCTGGAGTGTTAACCAGGGGGCAGATACGCAGTATTTT.